This entry lists 8 T cell receptor beta chains sequenced from one sample in a study of regulatory T cells in long-lasting Graves disease. Noted time point: newly diagnosed GD, antithyroid drugs for less than 3 months. The authors made the TCR library using RNA they extracted from PBMCs. Arm-PCR of CDR3 regions and iRepertoire HTBI primers were the basis on which TCR beta libraries were built. Each CDR3 protein is one row after TCRdb ran MiXCR on the multiplex PCR reads. The sample records about 460,000 distinct CDR3 sequences, 14% being singletons. These same data were also listed under a study on T cells in Graves' hyperthyroidism and ophthalmopathy.

The sample here was peripheral blood mononuclear cells (PBMCs), taken at new diagnosis, from a patient treated with antithyroid drugs. The origin of the receptors is a woman aged 50 to 65 with Graves disease.

This clonotype was detected ten times or more. The chain has TRBV5-1 and TRBJ2-7, with 7 bases identical to TRBD2. Germline assignment: CDR1 SGHRS and CDR2 YFSETQ. The CDR3 sequence is 15 residues long. V gave up 2 bases and J gave up 3 bases; unmatched junction bases: 8. For the CDR3, the DNA is TGCGCCAGCAGCTTTTTGACGGGAGGAAACTACGAGCAGTACTTC. Amino acids: CASSFLTGGNYEQYF.

The V and J genes are TRBV30 and TRBJ2-5; no clear D. The CDR3 consists of 13 residues. CDR1 and CDR2 (germline): GTSNPN, SVGIG (reference sequence). V was trimmed by 2 bases and J by 5 bases, leaving 12 bases between them. CDR3 in amino acids: CAWSSTEWETQYF. DNA for the CDR3: TGTGCCTGGAGTTCGACGGAGTGGGAGACCCAGTACTTC.

The sample holds many counts of this clonotype. The chain couples TRBV5-4 to TRBJ2-3; 8 positions agree with TRBD1. V shed 0 bases, J shed 4 bases, and the junction held 7 bases outside the gene matches. Germline-derived CDR1 and CDR2 are SGHNT and YYREEE (reference sequence). The CDR3 runs to 16 residues. The CDR3 DNA sequence: TGTGCCAGCAGCTTGGGAGGGGCAGGGGGCGCAGATACGCAGTATTTT. It specifies CASSLGGAGGADTQYF.

Turning to this clonotype: The conserved closing phenylalanine or tryptophan is absent in this CDR3, likely reflecting a read error. The chain employs TRBV20-1 and TRBJ1-5; no clear D. Germline values: CDR1 DFQATT, CDR2 SNEGSKA (reference sequence). This CDR3 spans 14 amino acids. Trimming removed 4 bases from V and 0 bases from J, with 10 bases in between. The CDR3 DNA follows: TGCAGTGCTATCATACCAGCTAGCAATCAGCCCCAGCATCTT. Protein product: CSAIIPASNQPQHL.

The sample holds a few counts of this clonotype. The chain combines TRBV27 with TRBJ1-2, with TRBD1 matching 8 bases. Per the germline V gene, CDR1 is MNHEY and CDR2 is SMNVEV (reference sequence). Germline trimming cut 3 bases from V and 8 bases from J; bases unmatched to any gene: 5. This CDR3 has 13 residues. CDR3 loop: CASSLGQDRGYTF. The DNA for the CDR3 is TGTGCCAGCAGTTTGGGACAGGACAGGGGCTACACCTTC.

This clonotype was detected many times. The J gene is TRBJ2-5, the V gene TRBV27, with TRBD2 identical over 12 bases. The CDR3 loop spans 19 amino acids. Trimming removed 5 bases from V and 0 bases from J; junction bases left unmatched: 13. Germline-derived CDR1 and CDR2 are MNHEY and SMNVEV (reference sequence). CDR3 region: CASSPGSSGRVSYQETQYF. In nucleotides, the CDR3 is TGTGCCAGCAGTCCGGGGTCTAGCGGGAGGGTCTCGTACCAAGAGACCCAGTACTTC.

This sequence joins TRBV4-2 and TRBJ2-2, with a tentative D call TRBD2 (6 bases). Deletions cut 0 bases from V and 8 bases from J, with 16 bases between. This CDR3 region has 16 residues. Per the germline V gene, CDR1 is LGHNA and CDR2 is YNFKEQ. This chain's CDR3 is CASSQDSLARAGELFF. The CDR3 coding sequence is TGTGCCAGCAGCCAAGATAGTCTAGCGAGGGCGGGGGAGCTGTTTTTT.

Ten or more counts support this clonotype. The chain links TRBV18 to TRBJ1-1; TRBD1 matches 7 bases. There are 17 residues in the CDR3. Trimming removed 6 bases from V and 3 bases from J; junction bases left unmatched: 16. Germline V gene data show CDR1 as KGHSH and CDR2 as LQKENI. The chain's CDR3 is CASSRQGGTTWDTEAFF. CDR3 in DNA: TGTGCCAGCTCTCGACAGGGAGGCACCACTTGGGACACTGAAGCTTTCTTT.